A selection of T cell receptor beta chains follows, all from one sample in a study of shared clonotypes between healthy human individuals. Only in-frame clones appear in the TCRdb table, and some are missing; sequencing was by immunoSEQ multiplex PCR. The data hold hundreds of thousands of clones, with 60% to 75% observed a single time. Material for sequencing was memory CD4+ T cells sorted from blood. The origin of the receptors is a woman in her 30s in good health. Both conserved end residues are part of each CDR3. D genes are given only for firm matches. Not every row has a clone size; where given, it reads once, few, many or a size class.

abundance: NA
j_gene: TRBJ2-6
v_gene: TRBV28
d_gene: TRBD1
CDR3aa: CASSLRGRTGANVLTF
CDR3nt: TGTGCCAGCAGTTTGAGGGGGCGAACAGGGGCCAACGTCCTGACTTTC

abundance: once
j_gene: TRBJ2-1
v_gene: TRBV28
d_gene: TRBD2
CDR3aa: CASSSSLAGYNEQFF
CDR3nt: TGTGCCAGCAGTTCGTCCTTAGCGGGATACAATGAGCAGTTCTTC

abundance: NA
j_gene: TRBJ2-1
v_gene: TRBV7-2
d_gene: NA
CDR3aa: CASSPGPNNEQFF
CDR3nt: TGTGCCAGCAGTCCCGGACCGAATAATGAGCAGTTCTTC

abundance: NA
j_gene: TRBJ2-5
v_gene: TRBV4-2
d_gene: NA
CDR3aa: CASSQNVGAAETQYF
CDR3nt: TGTGCCAGCAGCCAAAATGTGGGTGCGGCAGAGACCCAGTACTTC

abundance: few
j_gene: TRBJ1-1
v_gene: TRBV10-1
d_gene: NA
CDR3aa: CASSRQVNTEAFF
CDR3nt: TGCGCCAGCAGTCGACAGGTGAACACTGAAGCTTTCTTT

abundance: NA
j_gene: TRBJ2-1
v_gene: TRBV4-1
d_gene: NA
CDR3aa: CASSQATSNPYNEQFF
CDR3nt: TGCGCCAGCAGCCAAGCAACTAGCAACCCCTACAATGAGCAGTTCTTC

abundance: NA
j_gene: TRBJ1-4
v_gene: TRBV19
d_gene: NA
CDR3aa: CASSMLEGRGEKLFF
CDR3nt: TGTGCCAGTAGTATGCTCGAGGGACGGGGCGAAAAACTGTTTTTT

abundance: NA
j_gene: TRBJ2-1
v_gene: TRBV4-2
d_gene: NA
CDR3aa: CASSRPLIREQFF
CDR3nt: TGTGCCAGCAGCCGCCCCCTCATCAGAGAGCAGTTCTTC

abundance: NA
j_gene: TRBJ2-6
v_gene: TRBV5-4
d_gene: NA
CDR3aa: CASSLEGSGANVLTF
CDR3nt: TGTGCCAGCAGCTTGGAGGGTTCTGGGGCCAACGTCCTGACTTTC

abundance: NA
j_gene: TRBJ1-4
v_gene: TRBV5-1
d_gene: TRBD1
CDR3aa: CASNGQGEEKLFF
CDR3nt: TGCGCCAGCAACGGACAGGGGGAAGAAAAACTGTTTTTT

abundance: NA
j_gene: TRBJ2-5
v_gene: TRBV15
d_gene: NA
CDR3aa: CATSAWRVGQETQYF
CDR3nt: TGTGCCACCAGCGCTTGGCGCGTGGGACAAGAGACCCAGTACTTC

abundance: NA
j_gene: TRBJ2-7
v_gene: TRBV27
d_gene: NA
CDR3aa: CASASERYEQYF
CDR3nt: TGTGCTAGTGCCAGCGAGAGGTACGAGCAGTACTTC

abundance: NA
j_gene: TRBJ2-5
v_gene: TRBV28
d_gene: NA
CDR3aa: CASSGGTVILQETQYF
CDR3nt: TGTGCCAGCAGTGGTGGGACCGTTATCCTCCAAGAGACCCAGTACTTC

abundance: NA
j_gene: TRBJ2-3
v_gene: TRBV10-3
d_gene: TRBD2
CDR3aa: CAISESPGSGASTDTQYF
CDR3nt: TGTGCCATCAGTGAGTCGCCGGGGAGCGGGGCTAGCACAGATACGCAGTATTTT

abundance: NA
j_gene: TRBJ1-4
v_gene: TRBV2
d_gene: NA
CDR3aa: CASMGREVPEKLFF
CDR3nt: TGTGCCAGCATGGGTAGGGAAGTGCCCGAAAAACTGTTTTTT

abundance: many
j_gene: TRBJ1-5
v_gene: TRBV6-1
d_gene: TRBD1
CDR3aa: CASREITGGEGQPQHF
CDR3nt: TGTGCCAGCAGAGAAATCACAGGGGGCGAGGGTCAGCCCCAGCATTTT

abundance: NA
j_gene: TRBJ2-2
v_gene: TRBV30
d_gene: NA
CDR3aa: CACLGVNTGELFF
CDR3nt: TGTGCCTGTCTTGGGGTTAACACCGGGGAGCTGTTTTTT

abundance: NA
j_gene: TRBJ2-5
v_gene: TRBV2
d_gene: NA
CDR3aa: CASTLASLQETQYF
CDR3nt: TGTGCCAGCACTCTAGCGAGTCTACAAGAGACCCAGTACTTC

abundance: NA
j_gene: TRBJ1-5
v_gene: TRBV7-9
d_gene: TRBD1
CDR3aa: CASSPGQYSNQPQHF
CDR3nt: TGTGCCAGCAGCCCGGGACAGTATAGCAATCAGCCCCAGCATTTT

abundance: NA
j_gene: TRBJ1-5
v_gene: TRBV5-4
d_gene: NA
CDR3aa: CASSLAGSNQPQHF
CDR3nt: TGTGCCAGCAGCTTGGCCGGAAGCAATCAGCCCCAGCATTTT

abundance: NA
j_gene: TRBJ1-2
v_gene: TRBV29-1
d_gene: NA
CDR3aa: CSAQRGGYGYTF
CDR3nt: TGCAGCGCACAGAGGGGAGGCTATGGCTACACCTTC

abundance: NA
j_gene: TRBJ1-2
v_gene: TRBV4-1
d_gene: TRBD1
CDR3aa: CASSQGWDSIYGYTF
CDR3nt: TGCGCCAGCAGCCAAGGGTGGGACAGTATCTATGGCTACACCTTC

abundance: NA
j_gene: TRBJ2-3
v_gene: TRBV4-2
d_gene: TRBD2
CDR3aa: CASSRVAGDTDTQYF
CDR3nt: TGTGCCAGCAGCCGAGTAGCGGGGGACACAGATACGCAGTATTTT

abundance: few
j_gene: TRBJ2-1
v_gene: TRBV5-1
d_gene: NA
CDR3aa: CASSLAQLDEQFF
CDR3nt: TGCGCCAGCAGCTTGGCTCAGCTCGATGAGCAGTTCTTC

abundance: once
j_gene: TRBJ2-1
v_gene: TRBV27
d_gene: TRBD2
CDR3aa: CASRGGRSYNEQFF
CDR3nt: TGTGCCAGCAGGGGAGGGCGCTCCTACAATGAGCAGTTCTTC

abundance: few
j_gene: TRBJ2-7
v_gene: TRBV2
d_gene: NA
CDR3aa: CASSGRHSYEQYF
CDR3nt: TGTGCCAGCAGTGGGCGGCACTCCTACGAGCAGTACTTC

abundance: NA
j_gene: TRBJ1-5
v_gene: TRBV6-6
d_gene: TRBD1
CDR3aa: CASSPTGVQPQHF
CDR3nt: TGTGCCAGCAGCCCGACAGGGGTTCAGCCCCAGCATTTT

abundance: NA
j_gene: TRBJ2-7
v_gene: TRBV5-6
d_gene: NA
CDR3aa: CASSPIVQGDEQYF
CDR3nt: TGTGCCAGCAGCCCGATTGTGCAGGGCGACGAGCAGTACTTC

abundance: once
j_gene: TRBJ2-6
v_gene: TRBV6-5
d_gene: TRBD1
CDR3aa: CASSSGQSDGANVLTF
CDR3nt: TGTGCCAGCAGTTCGGGACAGTCGGATGGGGCCAACGTCCTGACTTTC

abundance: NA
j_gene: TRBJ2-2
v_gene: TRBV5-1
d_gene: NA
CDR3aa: CASSPQDRNTGELFF
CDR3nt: TGCGCCAGCAGCCCCCAAGACCGGAACACCGGGGAGCTGTTTTTT

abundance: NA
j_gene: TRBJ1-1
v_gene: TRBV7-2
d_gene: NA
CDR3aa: CASSLVRGLNTEAFF
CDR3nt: TGTGCCAGCAGCTTAGTCCGGGGGTTGAACACTGAAGCTTTCTTT

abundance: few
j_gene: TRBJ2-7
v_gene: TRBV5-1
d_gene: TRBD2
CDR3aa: CASSGSGTSLYEQYF
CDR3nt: TGCGCCAGCAGCGGCTCCGGGACTAGTCTATACGAGCAGTACTTC

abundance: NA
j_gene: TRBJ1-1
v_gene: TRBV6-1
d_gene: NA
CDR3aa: CASSVKRGNTEAFF
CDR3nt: TGTGCCAGCAGTGTAAAAAGGGGAAACACTGAAGCTTTCTTT

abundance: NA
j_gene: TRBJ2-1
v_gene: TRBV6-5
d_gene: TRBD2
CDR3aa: CASSPPGRGGNEQFF
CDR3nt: TGTGCCAGCAGCCCCCCGGGGAGGGGAGGCAATGAGCAGTTCTTC

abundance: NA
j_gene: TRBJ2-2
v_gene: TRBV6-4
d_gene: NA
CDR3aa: CASRQGLTGELFF
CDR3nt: TGTGCCAGCAGGCAAGGGCTCACCGGGGAGCTGTTTTTT

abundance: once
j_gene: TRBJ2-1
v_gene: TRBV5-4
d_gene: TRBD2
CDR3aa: CASSLPGGTQYNEQFF
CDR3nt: TGTGCCAGTTCTCTTCCCGGGGGGACTCAATACAATGAGCAGTTCTTC

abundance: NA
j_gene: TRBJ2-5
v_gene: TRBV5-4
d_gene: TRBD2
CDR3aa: CASRNRTSGQETQYF
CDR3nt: TGTGCCAGCAGAAATCGGACTAGCGGACAAGAGACCCAGTACTTC

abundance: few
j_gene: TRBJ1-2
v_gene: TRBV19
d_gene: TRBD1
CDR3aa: CASRAGGEDGYTF
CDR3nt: TGTGCCAGTAGGGCAGGGGGCGAGGATGGCTACACCTTC

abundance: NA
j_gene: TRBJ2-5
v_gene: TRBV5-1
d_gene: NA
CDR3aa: CASSLRTRGETQYF
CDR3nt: TGCGCCAGCAGCCTCAGGACACGGGGAGAGACCCAGTACTTC

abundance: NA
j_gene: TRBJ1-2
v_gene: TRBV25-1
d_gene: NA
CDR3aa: CASRGLGRGRENYGYTF
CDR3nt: TGTGCCAGCAGGGGGTTGGGGCGGGGCAGGGAAAACTATGGCTACACCTTC

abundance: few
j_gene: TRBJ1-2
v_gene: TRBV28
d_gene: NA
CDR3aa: CASSSSGYTF
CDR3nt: TGTGCCAGCAGTTCCTCTGGCTACACCTTC

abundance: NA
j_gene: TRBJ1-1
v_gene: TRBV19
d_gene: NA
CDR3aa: CASSISGSKAEAFF
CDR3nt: TGTGCCAGTAGTATTTCAGGGAGTAAGGCTGAAGCTTTCTTT

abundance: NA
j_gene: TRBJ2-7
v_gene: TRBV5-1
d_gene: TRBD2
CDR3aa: CASSLAGGVYEQYF
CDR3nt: TGCGCCAGCAGCTTGGCGGGAGGAGTATACGAGCAGTACTTC

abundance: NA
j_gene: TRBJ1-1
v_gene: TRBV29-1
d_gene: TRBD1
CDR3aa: CSATDRGRHGGTEAFF
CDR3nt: TGCAGCGCTACTGACAGGGGGCGGCACGGGGGGACTGAAGCTTTCTTT

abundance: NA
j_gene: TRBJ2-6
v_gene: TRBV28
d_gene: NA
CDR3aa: CATRDSGANVLTF
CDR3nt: TGTGCCACCCGGGACTCTGGGGCCAACGTCCTGACTTTC

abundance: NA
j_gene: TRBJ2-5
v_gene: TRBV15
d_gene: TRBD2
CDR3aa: CATSRNSGRAPRGTQYF
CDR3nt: TGTGCCACCAGCAGAAACAGCGGGAGGGCCCCCCGGGGGACCCAGTACTTC

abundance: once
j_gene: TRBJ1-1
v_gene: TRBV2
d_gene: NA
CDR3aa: CASSLTGLGAEAFF
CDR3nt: TGTGCCAGCAGTCTAACAGGGTTAGGCGCTGAAGCTTTCTTT

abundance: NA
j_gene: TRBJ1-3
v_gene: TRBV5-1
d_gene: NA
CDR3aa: CASSKGQTGNTIYF
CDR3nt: TGCGCCAGCAGCAAAGGACAAACTGGAAACACCATATATTTT

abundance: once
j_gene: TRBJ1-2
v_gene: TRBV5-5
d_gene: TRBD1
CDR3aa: CASSLAMTGNYGYTF
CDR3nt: TGTGCCAGCAGCTTGGCGATGACAGGGAACTATGGCTACACCTTC

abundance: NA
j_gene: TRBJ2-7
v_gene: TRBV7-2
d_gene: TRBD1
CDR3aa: CASSERTGGTYEQYF
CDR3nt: TGTGCCAGCAGCGAACGGACAGGGGGCACCTACGAGCAGTACTTC

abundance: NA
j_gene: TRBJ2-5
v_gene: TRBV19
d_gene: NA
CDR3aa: CASSIQGETQYF
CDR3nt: TGTGCCAGTAGTATACAAGGAGAGACCCAGTACTTC

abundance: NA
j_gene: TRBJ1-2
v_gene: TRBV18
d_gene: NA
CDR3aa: CASSPQPGDGYTF
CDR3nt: TGTGCCAGCTCACCACAGCCAGGGGATGGCTACACCTTC

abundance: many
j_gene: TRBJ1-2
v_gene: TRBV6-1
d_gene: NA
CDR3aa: CASSLGTLSVYTF
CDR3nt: TGTGCCAGCAGCCTCGGGACCCTAAGCGTCTACACCTTC

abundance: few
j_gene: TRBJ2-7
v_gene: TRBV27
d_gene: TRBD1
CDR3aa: CASREGGTGNYEQYF
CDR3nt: TGTGCCAGCAGAGAAGGCGGGACAGGGAACTACGAGCAGTACTTC

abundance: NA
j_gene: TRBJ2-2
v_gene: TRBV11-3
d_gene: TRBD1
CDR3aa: CASSRQGDSGELFF
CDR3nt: TGTGCCAGCAGCCGACAGGGGGACAGCGGGGAGCTGTTTTTT

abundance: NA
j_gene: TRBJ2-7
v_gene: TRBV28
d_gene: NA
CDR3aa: CASRGRGGPGSYEQYF
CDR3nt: TGTGCCAGCAGAGGGAGGGGGGGCCCTGGATCCTACGAGCAGTACTTC

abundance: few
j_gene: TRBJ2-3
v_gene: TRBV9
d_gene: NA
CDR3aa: CASSVGGSTDTQYF
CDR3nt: TGTGCCAGCAGCGTAGGAGGAAGCACAGATACGCAGTATTTT

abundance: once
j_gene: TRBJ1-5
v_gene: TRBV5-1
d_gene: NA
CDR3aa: CASSWGDRRGNQPQHF
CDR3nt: TGCGCCAGCAGCTGGGGCGACAGGAGGGGCAATCAGCCCCAGCATTTT